A single sample is the source of the 28 T cell receptor beta chains below, sequenced in a study of T cells in tumors after PD-1 blockade. Repertoires were generated with immunoSEQ multiplex PCR, while TCRdb's copy carries only in-frame clones and drops some. The sample carries 20,000 to 25,000 clones, roughly 73% recorded once. Sequencing was performed on PBMCs, taken before anti-PD-1 treatment. The source is a human donor with basal cell carcinoma.

The CDR3 region has the DNA TGTGCCAGCAGCTCAGGGGAGCGGGAGACCCAGTACTTC. This gives the protein CASSSGERETQYF. V and J are TRBV6-2 or TRBV6-3 and TRBJ2-5; tentative D call: TRBD1 (6 bases). Germline V CDR1 and CDR2: MNHEY, SVGEGT. There are 13 residues in the CDR3. Trimming cost V 6 bases and J 5 bases, with 13 bases left between them.

The chain employs TRBV4-3 and TRBJ1-1; D gene ambiguous. The germline V and J ends were trimmed by 1 base and 2 bases, with 5 bases remaining between them. CDR1 LGHNA and CDR2 YSLEER come from the germline V gene. CDR3 size: 13 residues. The CDR3, as DNA: TGCGCCAGCAGCCAAGGCATCAACACTGAAGCTTTCTTT. Its translation: CASSQGINTEAFF.

This clone came up once. The rearrangement joins TRBV5-1 to TRBJ2-7; D is possibly TRBD2 (6 bases). CDR1 and CDR2 from the germline V gene are SGHRS and YFSETQ. The V end lost 2 bases, the J end lost 0 bases, and 12 bases lay between the germline ends. This CDR3 spans 15 amino acids. CDR3 region: CASSFVASDSYEQYF. The CDR3, as DNA: TGCGCCAGCAGCTTCGTGGCTAGCGACTCCTACGAGCAGTACTTC. Variable domain in full (rest from reference TRBV5-1 and TRBJ2-7): KAGVTQTPRYLIKTRGQQVTLSCSPISGHRSVSWYQQTPGQGLQFLFEYFSETQRNKGNFPGRFSGRQFSNSRSEMNVSTLELGDSALYLCASSFVASDSYEQYFGPGTRLTVT.

The genes are TRBV5-1 and TRBJ1-5, with 9 positions matching TRBD1. CDR1 and CDR2 (germline): SGHRS, YFSETQ. CDR3 length: 16 amino acids. Losses at the gene ends were 4 bases for V and 1 base for J; bases not matched to a gene: 6. Here the CDR3 reads CASSGPGQGSNQPQHF. CDR3 DNA sequence: TGCGCCAGCAGCGGCCCGGGACAGGGAAGCAATCAGCCCCAGCATTTT.

The V and J genes are TRBV12-1 and TRBJ1-4. TRBV12-1 is a pseudogene locus. CDR3 size: 13 residues. DNA of the CDR3: TGTGCCAGCAGCCCTCCCGGGGGAGAAAAACTGTTTTTT. This sequence encodes CASSPPGGEKLFF.

The chain has TRBV5-5 and TRBJ1-4; no clear D. The CDR3 runs 14 residues. V gave up 0 bases and J gave up 4 bases, with 7 bases separating them. Germline-derived CDR1 and CDR2 are SGHKS and YYEKEE (reference sequence). DNA of the CDR3: TGTGCCAGCAGCTTGGAAACAGTTAATGAAAAACTGTTTTTT. This gives the protein CASSLETVNEKLFF. The whole variable domain, remainder taken from reference TRBV5-5 and TRBJ1-4, is DAGVTQSPTHLIKTRGQQVTLRCSPISGHKSVSWYQQVLGQGPQFIFQYYEKEERGRGNFPDRFSARQFPNYSSELNVNALLLGDSALYLCASSLETVNEKLFFGSGTQLSVL.

This clone appeared once. The chain joins TRBV2 to TRBJ2-2, with 9 bases matching TRBD2. Germline CDR1 SNHLY, CDR2 FYNNEI. The V gene end was trimmed by 7 bases and the J gene end by 1 base; junction bases not matched to a gene: 7. This CDR3 has 16 amino acids. The CDR3 reads CASKRGGRENTGELFF. In DNA form, the CDR3 reads TGTGCCAGCAAGAGAGGCGGGAGGGAGAACACCGGGGAGCTGTTTTTT.

V and J are TRBV11-2 and TRBJ2-1; perhaps TRBD1 as D (6 bases). Per the germline V gene, CDR1 is SGHAT and CDR2 is FQNNGV. The CDR3 runs 18 residues. V lost 5 bases and J lost 3, with 23 bases in between. CDR3 loop: CASSRSTPGQSIYNEQFF. The CDR3 DNA reads TGTGCCAGCAGCCGAAGCACCCCGGGACAAAGTATCTACAATGAGCAGTTCTTC. Full variable domain (remainder filled in from reference TRBV11-2 and TRBJ2-1): EAGVAQSPRYKIIEKRQSVAFWCNPISGHATLYWYQQILGQGPKLLIQFQNNGVVDDSQLPKDRFSAERLKGVDSTLKIQPAKLEDSAVYLCASSRSTPGQSIYNEQFFGPGTRLTVL.

The V and J genes are TRBV5-1 and TRBJ2-3, with 10 bases lining up with TRBD2. Germline CDR1 reads SGHRS; CDR2 reads YFSETQ. The V gene end was trimmed by 4 bases and the J gene end by 5 bases; junction bases not matched to a gene: 7. The CDR3 runs 15 residues. The CDR3 DNA reads TGCGCCAGCAGCCAGGGTGCTAGCGGGAGAGATACGCAGTATTTT. Amino acids: CASSQGASGRDTQYF.

V gene TRBV7-2 combines with J gene TRBJ2-7; 8 nucleotides align to TRBD1. V lost 1 base and J lost 2; bases outside the gene matches: 4. The germline V gene has CDR1 SGHTA and CDR2 FQGNSA. This CDR3 has 15 residues. CDR3 amino acids: CASSLGGQATYEQYF. The CDR3 DNA follows: TGTGCCAGCAGCTTAGGGGGACAGGCGACCTACGAGCAGTACTTC.

This clone is labeled as large. The chain combines TRBV7-2 with TRBJ2-3; 9 bases are shared with TRBD2. V was pared by 5 bases and J by 3 bases, with 6 bases of the junction left unmatched. The CDR3 is made up of 15 amino acids. Germline CDR1 SGHTA, CDR2 FQGNSA. The CDR3, as DNA: TGTGCCAGCAGCCCAGACAGCGGGGGGACAGATACGCAGTATTTT. Protein product: CASSPDSGGTDTQYF. Supplemented by reference TRBV7-2 and TRBJ2-3, the full variable domain reads GAGVSQSPSNKVTEKGKDVELRCDPISGHTALYWYRQSLGQGLEFLIYFQGNSAPDKSGLPSDRFSAERTGGSVSTLTIQRTQQEDSAVYLCASSPDSGGTDTQYFGPGTRLTVL.

This clone was picked up a small number of times. The rearrangement uses TRBV4-2 and TRBJ2-1, with 7 positions matching TRBD2. CDR3 length: 17 amino acids. Germline V gene sequence: CDR1 LGHNA, CDR2 YNFKEQ. V lost 1 base and J lost 0; bases outside the gene matches: 6. The CDR3 DNA reads as TGTGCCAGCAGCCAAGCCCGGGGGGAGGACTCCTACAATGAGCAGTTCTTC. It is translated as CASSQARGEDSYNEQFF.

This clone showed up just a few times. V gene TRBV4-3 combines with J gene TRBJ1-2; no firm D call. Germline values: CDR1 LGHNA, CDR2 YSLEER. V lost 0 bases to trimming and J lost 6 bases, with 8 bases between them. CDR3 length: 13 residues. CDR3 region: CASSQDLKDGYTF. The DNA of the CDR3 is TGCGCCAGCAGCCAAGATCTTAAAGATGGCTACACCTTC.

This chain connects TRBV10-1 to TRBJ1-1; D gene ambiguous. The germline V gene encodes CDR1 WNHNN and CDR2 SYGVQD (reference sequence). The CDR3 covers 13 residues. Trimming removed 7 bases from V and 11 bases from J, with 20 bases in between. The CDR3 DNA reads as TGCGCCAGCATTCCGACACCTCCGACGGGGGCTTTCTTT. As protein: CASIPTPPTGAFF.

This clone was picked up a small number of times. The chain links TRBV6-1 to TRBJ2-1, with TRBD1 identical over 9 bases. This CDR3 has 16 amino acids. Trimming at V came to 2 bases and at J to 7 bases, leaving 9 bases not matched to a gene. In germline, CDR1 is MNHNS, CDR2 SASEGT. CDR3: CASSESPGQGFNEQFF. CDR3 DNA: TGTGCCAGCAGTGAAAGCCCGGGACAGGGCTTTAATGAGCAGTTCTTC.

This clone has only a few counts. This chain connects TRBV5-1 to TRBJ1-6, with D possibly being TRBD1 (6 bases). The V gene lost 0 bases and the J gene lost 5 bases, with 9 bases spanning the gap. The CDR3 is 15 residues long. The V gene's germline CDR1 is SGHRS and CDR2 YFSETQ. The CDR3 sequence: CASSLEQGDNSPLHF. The CDR3 DNA is TGCGCCAGCAGCTTGGAACAGGGAGATAATTCACCCCTCCACTTT. The full variable domain, rest sourced from reference TRBV5-1 and TRBJ1-6, is KAGVTQTPRYLIKTRGQQVTLSCSPISGHRSVSWYQQTPGQGLQFLFEYFSETQRNKGNFPGRFSGRQFSNSRSEMNVSTLELGDSALYLCASSLEQGDNSPLHFGNGTRLTVT.

This chain joins TRBV7-2 and TRBJ1-6; maybe TRBD1 (5 bases). Germline values: CDR1 SGHTA, CDR2 FQGNSA. The CDR3 length is 15 residues. V shed 5 bases and J shed 7 bases, with 15 bases lying between them. CDR3 DNA sequence: TGTGCCAGCAGCCCGCTCGGGACCCAAAATTCACCCCTCCACTTT. Its protein is CASSPLGTQNSPLHF. The whole variable domain, filled in from reference TRBV7-2 and TRBJ1-6, reads GAGVSQSPSNKVTEKGKDVELRCDPISGHTALYWYRQSLGQGLEFLIYFQGNSAPDKSGLPSDRFSAERTGGSVSTLTIQRTQQEDSAVYLCASSPLGTQNSPLHFGNGTRLTVT.

The V and J genes are TRBV3-1 (or the pseudogene TRBV3-2) and TRBJ2-7, with D unresolved. Germline-derived CDR1 and CDR2 are LGHDT and YNNKEL (reference sequence). V shed 0 bases and J shed 3 bases, with 12 bases lying between them. The CDR3 runs to 15 residues. The CDR3 DNA reads TGTGCCAGCAGCCAAGAACAAACAATTCTCTACGAGCAGTACTTC. Translation: CASSQEQTILYEQYF.

There are a few counts of this clone. V gene TRBV2 combines with J gene TRBJ2-3; 9 positions match TRBD2. CDR3 length equals 16 residues. Unmatched junction bases numbered 5, after V lost 4 bases and J lost 0 bases. Germline loops: CDR1 SNHLY, CDR2 FYNNEI. The CDR3: CASSGGTSYSTDTQYF. The CDR3 nucleotides are TGTGCCAGCAGTGGCGGGACTAGCTATAGCACAGATACGCAGTATTTT.

The rearrangement uses TRBV19 and TRBJ2-2, with TRBD1 matching 9 bases. This CDR3 is built from 14 residues. The germline gives CDR1 LNHDA, CDR2 SQIVND (reference sequence). The V and J ends lost 3 bases and 4 bases, in that order; junction bases with no gene match: 0. As DNA, the CDR3 is TGTGCCAGTAGTATGGACAGGGGCACCGGGGAGCTGTTTTTT. It is translated as CASSMDRGTGELFF.

V is TRBV6-6 and J is TRBJ2-5, with D perhaps matching TRBD1 or TRBD2 (5 bases each). The V gene lost 6 bases and the J gene lost 5 bases, with 13 bases spanning the gap. CDR3 length: 13 amino acids. Germline values: CDR1 MNHNY, CDR2 SVGAGI (reference sequence). CDR3 sequence (DNA): TGTGCCAGCAGCCTGAGGGGTAGGGAGACCCAGTACTTC. As protein: CASSLRGRETQYF.

This rearrangement joins TRBV7-8 to TRBJ1-5, with D unclear. Looked up from germline, CDR1 is SGHVS and CDR2 is FQNEAQ. This CDR3 is 12 amino acids long. Trimming stripped 5 bases from V and 7 bases from J, with 9 bases between. The CDR3 protein is CASSPGTQPQHF. The CDR3 region has the DNA TGTGCCAGCAGCCCTGGCACACAGCCCCAGCATTTT.

V gene TRBV12-3 or TRBV12-4 combines with J gene TRBJ2-1, with D possibly matching TRBD2 (5 bases). The CDR3 spans 12 residues. V was pared by 7 bases and J by 9 bases, with 13 bases between. CDR3 bases: TGTGCCAGCAACCCCAACCGGGGTGAGCAGTTCTTC. It codes for CASNPNRGEQFF.

The chain uses TRBV7-3 and TRBJ1-2; D perhaps matches TRBD1 (5 bases). The CDR3 is 15 residues long. V was shortened by 5 bases and J by 4 bases, with 17 bases between the two germline ends. In germline, CDR1 is SGHTA, CDR2 FQGTGA. The CDR3 here is CASSPKGKSLYGYTF. The CDR3 nucleotides read TGTGCCAGCAGCCCCAAGGGGAAATCGCTCTATGGCTACACCTTC.

Judged by abundance, this clone is medium-sized. For the CDR3, the DNA is TGTGCCAGCAGCTCCTCTAGAGGGGCGGTAGGAGGCTACACCTTC. Translation gives CASSSSRGAVGGYTF. This chain uses TRBV7-2 with TRBJ1-2, with a weak D call TRBD1 (5 bases). In germline, CDR1 is SGHTA, CDR2 FQGNSA. The CDR3 length is 15 residues. The V gene lost 4 bases and the J gene lost 8 bases, with 20 bases spanning the gap.

The chain uses TRBV2 and TRBJ1-5, with 8 bases that match TRBD1. The CDR3 contains 15 residues. V trimming: 8 bases; J trimming: 9 bases; junction bases outside the gene matches: 15. Germline CDR1 is SNHLY and CDR2 is FYNNEI. The CDR3 coding sequence is TGTGCCAGCGGGGAGTCAGGGGGCGCCGGTTGGCCCCAGCATTTT. This codes for CASGESGGAGWPQHF. Drawing the rest from reference TRBV2 and TRBJ1-5, the complete variable domain is EPEVTQTPSHQVTQMGQEVILRCVPISNHLYFYWYRQILGQKVEFLVSFYNNEISEKSEIFDDQFSVERPDGSNFTLKIRSTKLEDSAMYFCASGESGGAGWPQHFGDGTRLSIL.

The chain links TRBV19 to TRBJ1-6, with D hard to call. The CDR3 is 15 residues long. Germline V lookup: CDR1 LNHDA, CDR2 SQIVND (reference sequence). Trimming took off 0 bases at V and 8 bases at J, with 11 bases between the two ends. Written as DNA, the CDR3 is TGTGCCAGTAGTATAGAAGCAGGTCTTTATTCACCCCTCCACTTT. This encodes CASSIEAGLYSPLHF.

This clone was detected only once. In DNA form, the CDR3 reads TGTGCCAGCAGCCCAGGGACAGGTTACGAGCAGTACTTC. This translates into CASSPGTGYEQYF. This chain joins TRBV6-6 and TRBJ2-7, with 8 bases that match TRBD1. CDR3 length: 13 residues. The V gene end was trimmed by 6 bases and the J gene end by 4 bases; junction bases not matched to a gene: 5. From germline, CDR1 is MNHNY and CDR2 SVGAGI (reference sequence).